The T cell receptor (beta chain) described here comes from a study of shared clonotypes between healthy human individuals. The overall study: The plates for each donor numbered three CD4 naive, three CD4 memory, two CD8 naive and one CD8 memory.

The study drew all its donors from Caucasian adults living in Nashville, Tennessee. Negatively enriched CD4+ T cells were divided by CD45RA into naive and memory. Comments on this clone: Its antigen is unidentified.

The ends were cut back, 6 bases at V and 8 bases at J, with 22 bases in the middle. CDR3 length: 15 residues. In germline, CDR1 is MDHEN, CDR2 SYDVKM. The protocol was immunoSEQ multiplex PCR, while the TCRdb copy is restricted to in-frame clones and leaves out a portion. Of about 1 million clones listed, roughly 70% were seen once; the top ten hold nearly 1.5%. Findings of the study overall: Only blood was sampled, and tissue TCR repertoires likely differ from blood ones.

Sequenced: memory CD4+ T cells sorted from blood. Subset: CD45RA-negative fraction. The rearrangement links TRBV28 to TRBJ1-2, with a possible D match to TRBD1 (6 bases). The clonotype was recovered from a man younger than 30 in good health. The CDR3 bases are TGTGCCAGCAGACGTGAGGGGGGGCCTATGAGGGGCTACACCTTC. Translation gives CASRREGGPMRGYTF.